This is a list of T cell receptor beta chains from one sample in a study of control samples from healthy donors and cancer patients. The method was immunoSEQ multiplex PCR; TCRdb's version includes in-frame clones alone and lacks a portion of them. Of some 150,000 clones in the sample, around 94% were seen once. The sample was blood. The receptors originated from a man aged 35 to 55 in good health. Each CDR3 is given with its conserved first and last residue. A D gene is named only where the DNA matches it firmly. Clone sizes are given selectively: once, few, many, or a class where the clone is expanded.

NA,TRBV12-3/TRBV12-4,few,TRBJ1-6,TGTGCCAGCAGTTTATACCTGAATTCACCCCTCCACTTT,CASSLYLNSPLHF
NA,TRBV4-1,NA,TRBJ1-2,TGCGCCAGCAGCCCTTTATGGGTCCTATATTATGGCTACACCTTC,CASSPLWVLYYGYTF
TRBD1,TRBV6-2/TRBV6-3,NA,TRBJ1-1,TGTGCCAGCAGCCTCGGACAGGGGGCCGCTAAGAACACTGAAGCTTTCTTT,CASSLGQGAAKNTEAFF
TRBD1,TRBV6-5,NA,TRBJ2-7,TGTGCCAGCAGTCCCGGGACAGGGGTCTACGAGCAGTACTTC,CASSPGTGVYEQYF
NA,TRBV28,NA,TRBJ1-1,TGTGCCAGCAGTTTATCGGACAAGAACACTGAAGCTTTCTTT,CASSLSDKNTEAFF
TRBD2,TRBV5-5,NA,TRBJ2-1,TGTGCCAGCAGCTTTCTCGGGGGGGCTTCCTACAATGAGCAGTTCTTC,CASSFLGGASYNEQFF
TRBD1,TRBV9,NA,TRBJ2-1,TGTGCCAGCACCACCGGGACAGGGGGCGGCGATGAGCAGTTCTTC,CASTTGTGGGDEQFF
TRBD1,TRBV9,once,TRBJ1-2,TGTGCCAGCAGCGTAGACCAGGGGGCAGGCTATGGCTACACCTTC,CASSVDQGAGYGYTF
TRBD2,TRBV5-4,NA,TRBJ2-1,TGTGCCAGCAGCTCGTTAGCGGGAGGGCCCAATGAGCAGTTCTTC,CASSSLAGGPNEQFF
TRBD2,TRBV7-2,NA,TRBJ2-7,TGTGCCAGCAGCTCCCTAAGACTAGCTCCCTACGAGCAGTACTTC,CASSSLRLAPYEQYF
NA,TRBV15,NA,TRBJ1-1,TGTGCCACCAGCAGAGCAACCGGAATGGGGTTCGCTTTCTTT,CATSRATGMGFAFF
NA,TRBV28,NA,TRBJ1-5,TGTGCCAGCAGTTTTTTGGCCTCCAGGCAGCCCCAGCATTTT,CASSFLASRQPQHF
NA,TRBV5-5,NA,TRBJ2-2,TGTGCCAGCAGCTCGAACCCCCTCACCGGGGAGCTGTTTTTT,CASSSNPLTGELFF
NA,TRBV7-2,NA,TRBJ2-5,TGTGCCAGCAGCTTCTACGATGACAGGCAAGAGACCCAGTACTTC,CASSFYDDRQETQYF
TRBD2,TRBV6-6,NA,TRBJ2-1,TGTGCCAGCAGTTTTGTCCCGGGACTAGCATCTGAGCAGTTCTTC,CASSFVPGLASEQFF
TRBD2,TRBV6-5,few,TRBJ2-1,TGTGCCAGCAGTTACCCCGGGGCGGGAGTCAATGAGCAGTTCTTC,CASSYPGAGVNEQFF
NA,TRBV6-1,NA,TRBJ2-2,TGTGCCAGCAGTGAAGCTAGGGCCGGGGAGCTGTTTTTT,CASSEARAGELFF
NA,TRBV3-1/TRBV3-2,few,TRBJ2-3,TGTGCCAGCAGCCCCCGCCCGGACTTCACAGATACGCAGTATTTT,CASSPRPDFTDTQYF
NA,TRBV6-5,NA,TRBJ2-5,TGTGCCAGCAGTTTGAGCCCCAATATCTGGGAGACCCAGTACTTC,CASSLSPNIWETQYF
NA,TRBV3-1/TRBV3-2,NA,TRBJ1-5,TGTGCCAGCAGCTTAGCAGATCAGCCCCAGCATTTT,CASSLADQPQHF
TRBD1,TRBV5-4,NA,TRBJ1-1,TGTGCCAGCAGCTTGGTTCAGGGGGGGGACACTGAAGCTTTCTTT,CASSLVQGGDTEAFF
NA,TRBV28,NA,TRBJ2-7,TGTGCCAGCAGGAGGGGGGGTGGCCACGAGCAGTACTTC,CASRRGGGHEQYF
NA,TRBV9,NA,TRBJ1-1,TGTGCCAGCAGCGTAGGGGGAGGGGCCTCCGAAGCTTTCTTT,CASSVGGGASEAFF
NA,TRBV7-6,NA,TRBJ2-1,TGTGCCAGCAGCTTAGATGGCCCAGACTCGGGCAATGAGCAGTTCTTC,CASSLDGPDSGNEQFF
NA,TRBV6-2/TRBV6-3,NA,TRBJ2-7,TGTGCCAGCAGTTACACGCAGGGAATTTTTAACGAGCAGTACTTC,CASSYTQGIFNEQYF
TRBD1,TRBV12-3/TRBV12-4,NA,TRBJ2-7,TGTGCCAGCAGTCGGGACAGGGACTACGAGCAGTACTTC,CASSRDRDYEQYF
NA,TRBV6-2/TRBV6-3,NA,TRBJ1-2,TGTGCCAGCAGTTATTCGGGGAAACAGCATGGCTACACCTTC,CASSYSGKQHGYTF
NA,TRBV19,NA,TRBJ1-1,TGTGCCAGTAGTTTTCCTCCGAACACTGAAGCTTTCTTT,CASSFPPNTEAFF
TRBD1,TRBV11-2,NA,TRBJ1-6,TGTGCCAGCAGCCCGTCGACAGGGGGGAATTCACCCCTCCACTTT,CASSPSTGGNSPLHF
NA,TRBV19,NA,TRBJ2-3,TGTGCCAGTAGTATCACCAGGGGTGATACGCAGTATTTT,CASSITRGDTQYF
NA,TRBV13,NA,TRBJ1-1,TGTGCCAGCAGCTTAGGCCTCCAGGGGCGGCCGGCTTTCTTT,CASSLGLQGRPAFF
NA,TRBV5-1,NA,TRBJ1-2,TGCGCCAGCAGCTTGGAGCTGGGGTTGGATGGCTACACCTTC,CASSLELGLDGYTF
NA,TRBV3-1/TRBV3-2,NA,TRBJ1-2,TGTGCCAGCAGCCAAACCGGGACCGCCCGACCTGGCTACACCTTC,CASSQTGTARPGYTF
NA,TRBV7-3,NA,TRBJ2-4,TGTGCCAGCAGCAAATTCGGGGGAGACATTCAGTACTTC,CASSKFGGDIQYF
NA,TRBV6-5,few,TRBJ1-5,TGTGCCAGCAGTATACAGAGAGATAGCAATCAGCCCCAGCATTTT,CASSIQRDSNQPQHF
NA,TRBV29-1,NA,TRBJ1-2,TGCAGCGTTGACAGGGAAGGCTACACCTTC,CSVDREGYTF
TRBD2,TRBV3-1/TRBV3-2,once,TRBJ2-3,TGTGCCAGCAGCCAGCGGGGACTAGCGGGAGGAGATACGCAGTATTTT,CASSQRGLAGGDTQYF
NA,TRBV12-3/TRBV12-4,NA,TRBJ2-7,TGTGCCAGCAGTTTTTTAGTCTACGAGCAGTACTTC,CASSFLVYEQYF
NA,TRBV10-3,once,TRBJ2-7,TGTGCCATCAGTGAGCTCGACGAGCAGTACTTC,CAISELDEQYF
NA,TRBV24-1,NA,TRBJ1-2,TGTGCCACCAGTGATTTGGGGACGGCTGGCTACACCTTC,CATSDLGTAGYTF
NA,TRBV10-3,NA,TRBJ2-7,TGTGCCATCAGGGAAAGGCTAGCATTGGACGAGCAGTACTTC,CAIRERLALDEQYF
NA,TRBV6-1,few,TRBJ1-5,TGTGCCAGCAGTGAAGCGGGGAGGCCCCAGCATTTT,CASSEAGRPQHF
NA,TRBV18,NA,TRBJ1-4,TGTGCCAGCTCACCCCAAGGAGGAGGAGAAAAACTGTTTTTT,CASSPQGGGEKLFF